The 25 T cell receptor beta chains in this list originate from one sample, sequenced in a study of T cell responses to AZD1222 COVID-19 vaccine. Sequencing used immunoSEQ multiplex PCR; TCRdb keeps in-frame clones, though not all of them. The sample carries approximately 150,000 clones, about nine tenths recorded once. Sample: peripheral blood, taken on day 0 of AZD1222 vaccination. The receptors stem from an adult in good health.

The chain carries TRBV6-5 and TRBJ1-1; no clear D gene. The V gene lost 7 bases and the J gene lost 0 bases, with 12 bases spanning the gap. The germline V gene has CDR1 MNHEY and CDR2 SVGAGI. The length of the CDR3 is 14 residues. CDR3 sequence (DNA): TGTGCCAGCACGCGCGGGCCGCTGAACACTGAAGCTTTCTTT. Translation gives CASTRGPLNTEAFF.

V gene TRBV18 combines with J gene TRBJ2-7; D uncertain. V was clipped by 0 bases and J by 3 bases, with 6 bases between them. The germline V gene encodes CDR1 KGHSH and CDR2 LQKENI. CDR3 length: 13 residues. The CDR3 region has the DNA TGTGCCAGCTCACCACCGGGATTCTACGAGCAGTACTTC. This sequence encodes CASSPPGFYEQYF.

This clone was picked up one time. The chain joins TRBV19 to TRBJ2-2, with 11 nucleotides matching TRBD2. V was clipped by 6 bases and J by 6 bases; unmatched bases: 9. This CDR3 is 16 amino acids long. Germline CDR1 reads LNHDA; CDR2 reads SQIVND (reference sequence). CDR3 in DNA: TGTGCCAGTAGGAAACTAGCGGGAGTCGGTCCCGGGGAGCTGTTTTTT. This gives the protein CASRKLAGVGPGELFF.

CDR3 protein: CASSFGRGETQYF. In DNA, the CDR3 is TGTGCCAGCAGCTTTGGCAGGGGCGAGACCCAGTACTTC. This chain joins TRBV7-2 and TRBJ2-5, with D maybe TRBD1 (6 bases). V was cut by 3 bases and J by 5 bases, with 10 bases left in between. Germline lookup yields CDR1 SGHTA and CDR2 FQGNSA. The CDR3 length is 13 residues. The whole variable domain, filled in from reference TRBV7-2 and TRBJ2-5, reads GAGVSQSPSNKVTEKGKDVELRCDPISGHTALYWYRQSLGQGLEFLIYFQGNSAPDKSGLPSDRFSAERTGGSVSTLTIQRTQQEDSAVYLCASSFGRGETQYFGPGTRLLVL.

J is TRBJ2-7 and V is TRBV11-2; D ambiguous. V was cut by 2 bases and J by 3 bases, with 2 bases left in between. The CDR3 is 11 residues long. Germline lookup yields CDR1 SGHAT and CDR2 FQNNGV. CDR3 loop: CASSLHYEQYF. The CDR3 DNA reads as TGTGCCAGCAGCTTACACTACGAGCAGTACTTC.

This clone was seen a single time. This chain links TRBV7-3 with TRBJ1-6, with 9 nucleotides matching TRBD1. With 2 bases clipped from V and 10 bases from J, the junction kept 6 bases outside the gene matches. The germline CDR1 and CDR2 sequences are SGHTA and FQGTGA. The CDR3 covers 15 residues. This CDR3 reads CASSLGNRGHSPLHF. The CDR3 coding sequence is TGTGCCAGCAGCTTAGGGAACAGGGGGCACTCACCCCTCCACTTT. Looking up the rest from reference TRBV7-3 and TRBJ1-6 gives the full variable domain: GAGVSQTPSNKVTEKGKYVELRCDPISGHTALYWYRQSLGQGPEFLIYFQGTGAADDSGLPNDRFFAVRPEGSVSTLKIQRTERGDSAVYLCASSLGNRGHSPLHFGNGTRLTVT.

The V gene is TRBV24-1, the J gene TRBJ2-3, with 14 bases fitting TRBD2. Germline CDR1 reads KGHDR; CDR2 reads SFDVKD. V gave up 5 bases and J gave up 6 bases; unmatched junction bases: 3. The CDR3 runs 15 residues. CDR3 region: CATSARTSGRDTQYF. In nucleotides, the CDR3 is TGTGCCACCAGTGCCCGGACTAGCGGGAGGGATACGCAGTATTTT.

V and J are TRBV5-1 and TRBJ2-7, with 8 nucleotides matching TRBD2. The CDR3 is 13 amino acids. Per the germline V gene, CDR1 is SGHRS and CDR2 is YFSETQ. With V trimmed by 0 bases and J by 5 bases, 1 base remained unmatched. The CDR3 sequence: CASSLAGGHEQYF. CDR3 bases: TGCGCCAGCAGCTTGGCGGGAGGGCACGAGCAGTACTTC. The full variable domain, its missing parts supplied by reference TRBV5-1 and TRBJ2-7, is KAGVTQTPRYLIKTRGQQVTLSCSPISGHRSVSWYQQTPGQGLQFLFEYFSETQRNKGNFPGRFSGRQFSNSRSEMNVSTLELGDSALYLCASSLAGGHEQYFGPGTRLTVT.

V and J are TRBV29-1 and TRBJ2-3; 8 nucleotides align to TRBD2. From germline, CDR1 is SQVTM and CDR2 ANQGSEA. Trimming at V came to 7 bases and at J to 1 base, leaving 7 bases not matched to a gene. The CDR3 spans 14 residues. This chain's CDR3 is CSASPSGRTDTQYF. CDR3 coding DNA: TGCAGCGCCTCCCCTAGCGGGCGCACAGATACGCAGTATTTT.

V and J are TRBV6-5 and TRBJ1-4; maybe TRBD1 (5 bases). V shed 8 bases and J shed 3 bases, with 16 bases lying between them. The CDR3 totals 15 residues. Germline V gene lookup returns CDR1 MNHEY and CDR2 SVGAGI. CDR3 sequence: CASGAGAGANEKLFF. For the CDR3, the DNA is TGTGCCAGCGGGGCAGGAGCAGGAGCTAATGAAAAACTGTTTTTT.

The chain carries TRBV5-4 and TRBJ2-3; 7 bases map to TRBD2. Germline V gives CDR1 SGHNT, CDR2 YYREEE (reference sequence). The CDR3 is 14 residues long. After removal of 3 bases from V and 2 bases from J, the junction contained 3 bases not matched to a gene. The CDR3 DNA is TGTGCCAGCAGCTGGGGGGGGATCACAGATACGCAGTATTTT. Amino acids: CASSWGGITDTQYF.

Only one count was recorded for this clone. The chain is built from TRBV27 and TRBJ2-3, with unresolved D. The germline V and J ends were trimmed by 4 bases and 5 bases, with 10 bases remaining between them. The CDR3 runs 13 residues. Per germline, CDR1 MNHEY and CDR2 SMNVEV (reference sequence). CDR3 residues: CASSYNVLDTQYF. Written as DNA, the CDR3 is TGTGCCAGCAGTTACAATGTCCTAGATACGCAGTATTTT.

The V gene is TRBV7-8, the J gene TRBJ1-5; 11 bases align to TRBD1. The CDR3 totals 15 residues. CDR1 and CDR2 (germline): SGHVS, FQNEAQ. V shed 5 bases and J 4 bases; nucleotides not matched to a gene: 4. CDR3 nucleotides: TGTGCCAGCAGCCCGGGGACAGGGGGAAATCAGCCCCAGCATTTT. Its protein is CASSPGTGGNQPQHF.

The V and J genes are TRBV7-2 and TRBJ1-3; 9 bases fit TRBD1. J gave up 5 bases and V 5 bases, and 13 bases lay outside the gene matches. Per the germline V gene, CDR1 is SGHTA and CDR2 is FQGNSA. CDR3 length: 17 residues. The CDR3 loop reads CASSRTGAFSIRNTIYF. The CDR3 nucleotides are TGTGCCAGCAGCCGGACAGGGGCCTTCTCAATCCGAAACACCATATATTTT.

The CDR3 DNA reads TGTGCCAGCAGCCTTGGAGGGGAGAGAACAGATACGCAGTATTTT. It specifies CASSLGGERTDTQYF. The chain is built from TRBV6-5 and TRBJ2-3; possible D gene TRBD2, 6 bases. CDR1 is MNHEY, CDR2 SVGAGI, per germline. This CDR3 spans 15 amino acids. The ends were cut back, 6 bases at V and 3 bases at J, with 16 bases in the middle.

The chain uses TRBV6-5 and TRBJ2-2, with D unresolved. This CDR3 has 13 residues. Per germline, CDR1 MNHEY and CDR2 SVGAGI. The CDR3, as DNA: TGTGGCGTCGTTGACCCGAACACCGGGGAGCTGTTTTTT. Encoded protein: CGVVDPNTGELFF.

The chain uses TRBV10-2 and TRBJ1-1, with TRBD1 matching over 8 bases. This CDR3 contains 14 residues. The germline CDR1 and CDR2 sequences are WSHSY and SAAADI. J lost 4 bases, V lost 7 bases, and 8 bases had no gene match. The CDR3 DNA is TGCGCCAGCAACTCACAGGGGGGTCGCACTGAAGCTTTCTTT. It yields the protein CASNSQGGRTEAFF.

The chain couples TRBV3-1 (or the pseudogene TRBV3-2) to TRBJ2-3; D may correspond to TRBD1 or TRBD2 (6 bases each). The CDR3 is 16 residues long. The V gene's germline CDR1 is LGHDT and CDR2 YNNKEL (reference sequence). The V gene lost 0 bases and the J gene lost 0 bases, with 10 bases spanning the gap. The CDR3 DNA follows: TGTGCCAGCAGCCAAGAAGGGGGGCTTAGCACAGATACGCAGTATTTT. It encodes CASSQEGGLSTDTQYF.

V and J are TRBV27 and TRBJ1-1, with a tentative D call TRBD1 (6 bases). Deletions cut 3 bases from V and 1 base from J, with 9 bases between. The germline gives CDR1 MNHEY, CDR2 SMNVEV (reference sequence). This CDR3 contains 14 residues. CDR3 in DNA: TGTGCCAGCAGTTTTAGGGGGTGGAACACTGAAGCTTTCTTT. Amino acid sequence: CASSFRGWNTEAFF.

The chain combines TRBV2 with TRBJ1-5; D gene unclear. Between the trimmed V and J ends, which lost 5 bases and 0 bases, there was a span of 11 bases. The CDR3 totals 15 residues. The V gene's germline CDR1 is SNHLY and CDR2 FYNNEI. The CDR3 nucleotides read TGTGCCAGCAGTAGGAATAGCCATAGCAATCAGCCCCAGCATTTT. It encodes CASSRNSHSNQPQHF. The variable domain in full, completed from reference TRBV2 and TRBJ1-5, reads EPEVTQTPSHQVTQMGQEVILRCVPISNHLYFYWYRQILGQKVEFLVSFYNNEISEKSEIFDDQFSVERPDGSNFTLKIRSTKLEDSAMYFCASSRNSHSNQPQHFGDGTRLSIL.

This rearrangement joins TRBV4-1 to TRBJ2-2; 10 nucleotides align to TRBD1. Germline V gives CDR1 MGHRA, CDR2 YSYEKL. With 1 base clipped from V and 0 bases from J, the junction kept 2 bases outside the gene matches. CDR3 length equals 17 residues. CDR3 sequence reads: CASSQAGTGANTGELFF. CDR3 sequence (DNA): TGCGCCAGCAGCCAAGCTGGGACAGGGGCGAACACCGGGGAGCTGTTTTTT.

Here the CDR3 reads CASSADIAGQPQHF. The CDR3 DNA reads as TGCGCCAGCAGTGCAGACATTGCGGGACAGCCCCAGCATTTT. The chain uses TRBV10-1 and TRBJ1-5; D not resolved. V was shortened by 4 bases and J by 7 bases, with 14 bases between the two germline ends. Germline values: CDR1 WNHNN, CDR2 SYGVQD (reference sequence). The CDR3 runs 14 residues.

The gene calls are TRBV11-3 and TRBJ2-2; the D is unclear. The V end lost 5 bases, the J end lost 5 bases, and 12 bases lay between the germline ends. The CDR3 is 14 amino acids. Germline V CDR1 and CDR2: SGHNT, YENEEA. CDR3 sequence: CASSRRGETGELFF. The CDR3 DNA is TGTGCCAGCAGCCGGAGAGGCGAAACCGGGGAGCTGTTTTTT.

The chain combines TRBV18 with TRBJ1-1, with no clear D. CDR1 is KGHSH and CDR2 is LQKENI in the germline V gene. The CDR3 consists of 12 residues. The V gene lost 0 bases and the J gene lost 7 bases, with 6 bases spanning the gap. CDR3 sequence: CASSPPIIEAFF. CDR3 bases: TGTGCCAGCTCACCACCAATCATTGAAGCTTTCTTT.

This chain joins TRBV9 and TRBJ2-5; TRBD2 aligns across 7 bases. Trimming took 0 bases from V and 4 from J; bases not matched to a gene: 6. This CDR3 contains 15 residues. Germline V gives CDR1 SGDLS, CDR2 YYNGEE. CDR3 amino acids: CASSVAVGGRETQYF. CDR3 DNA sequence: TGTGCCAGCAGCGTAGCTGTGGGAGGGCGAGAGACCCAGTACTTC.